This is a list of T cell receptor beta chains from one sample in a study of T cells after yellow fever vaccination. TCRdb recomputed calls from the 5' RACE reads with MiXCR, one row per CDR3 protein. The table records around 590,000 distinct CDR3 sequences, approximately 13% of them present only once. Sample: PBMCs, taken on the day of the yellow fever booster vaccination. The receptor source for this set is a young man who received the YFV17D yellow fever vaccine. CDR3s include the opening cysteine and the closing phenylalanine or tryptophan. A D gene is named only where the DNA matches it firmly. The size entry is marked missing in some rows and otherwise reads once, few, many or a size class.

>TRBV10-2|NA|TRBJ2-1|15|NA
TGCGCCAGCAGCCTACAGGCACCCTCTTACAATGAGCAGTTCTTC
CASSLQAPSYNEQFF
>TRBV27|few|TRBJ1-2|13|NA
TGTGCCAGCAGTTTAAGCAGGACCGGCGGCTACACCTTC
CASSLSRTGGYTF
>TRBV12-3/TRBV12-4|NA|TRBJ2-2|15|TRBD2
TGTGCCAGCAGGCATCTTAGCGGGACCACCGGGGAGCTGTTTTTT
CASRHLSGTTGELFF
>TRBV6-1|NA|TRBJ2-1|15|TRBD1
TGTGCCAGCAGCCTACAGGGGCCCCCCTACAATGAGCAGTTCTTC
CASSLQGPPYNEQFF
>TRBV20-1|NA|TRBJ2-7|15|TRBD2
TGCAGTGCTAGACTTCTAGCGGGAGCTTCCTACGAGCAGTACTTC
CSARLLAGASYEQYF
>TRBV12-3/TRBV12-4|NA|TRBJ2-6|19|NA
TGTGCCAGCAGTTTGAGGCAGGGTGGCAGGAGGTCTGGGGCCAACGTCCTGACTTTC
CASSLRQGGRRSGANVLTF
>TRBV29-1|NA|TRBJ1-2|10|NA
TGCAGCGTTGATGAGAGGATCTACACCTTC
CSVDERIYTF
>TRBV15|few|TRBJ2-3|12|NA
TGTGCCACCAGCAGAGATTTTGGACAGCAGTATTTT
CATSRDFGQQYF
>TRBV30|NA|TRBJ2-4|18|NA
TGTGCCTGGAGTGTTATTCGTGGGCCAGAACTAGCCAAAAACATTCAGTACTTC
CAWSVIRGPELAKNIQYF
>TRBV12-3/TRBV12-4|NA|TRBJ2-7|15|TRBD2
TGTGCCAGCAGTCGCCGACTAGCGGGACAAGTCGAGCAGTACTTC
CASSRRLAGQVEQYF
>TRBV12-3/TRBV12-4|few|TRBJ1-5|14|TRBD1
TGTGCCAGCACCATAGCGGGACAGTCACAGCCCCAGCATTTT
CASTIAGQSQPQHF
>TRBV6-5|NA|TRBJ2-7|14|NA
TGTGCCAGCAGTTACAATCTGGGGCTCTACGAGCAGTACTTC
CASSYNLGLYEQYF
>TRBV5-6|few|TRBJ2-1|16|NA
TGTGCCAGCAGCTTGGGAAGTAGCGTGGCGTACAATGAGCAGTTCTTC
CASSLGSSVAYNEQFF
>TRBV20-1|NA|TRBJ2-7|14|NA
TGCAGTGCTCTAAGTAGGCTATCCTCCTACGAGCAGTACTTC
CSALSRLSSYEQYF
>TRBV20-1|NA|TRBJ2-2|15|TRBD1
TGCAGTGCCAGGACAGGTGCCCTCCCGTCCGGGGAGCTGTTTTTT
CSARTGALPSGELFF
>TRBV6-2/TRBV6-3|few|TRBJ2-1|11|NA
TGTGCCAGCACTAGACTCGGGGAGCAGTTCTTC
CASTRLGEQFF
>TRBV10-3|many|TRBJ2-1|17|NA
TGTGCCATCAGTGGCGCGGGGAGACAGAACTCCTACAATGAGCAGTTCTTC
CAISGAGRQNSYNEQFF
>TRBV5-5|NA|TRBJ2-3|16|TRBD1
TGTGCCAGCAGCTACCCCCGGGACAGGCTCACAGATACGCAGTATTTT
CASSYPRDRLTDTQYF
>TRBV12-3/TRBV12-4|many|TRBJ1-5|15|NA
TGTGCCAGCAGTCAGGCGGGATTTAGCAATCAGCCCCAGCATTTT
CASSQAGFSNQPQHF
>TRBV5-1|NA|TRBJ2-3|14|NA
TGCGCCAGCAGCTTGGGGGCAGACACAGATACGCAGTATTTT
CASSLGADTDTQYF
>TRBV15|few|TRBJ2-7|15|NA
TGTGCCACCTCTTCCCAGGGGGGAAGCTCCTACGAGCAGTACTTC
CATSSQGGSSYEQYF
>TRBV5-1|NA|TRBJ2-7|14|NA
TGCGCCAGCAGCTTGACCGAGACCTACTACGAGCAGTACTTC
CASSLTETYYEQYF
>TRBV5-4|NA|TRBJ2-1|15|NA
TGTGCCAGCACCTCCAACCCACTCTCCTACAATGAGCAGTTCTTC
CASTSNPLSYNEQFF
>TRBV20-1|few|TRBJ2-1|14|TRBD2
TGCAGTGCTAGAATAGCGGGAAGGTACAATGAGCAGTTCTTC
CSARIAGRYNEQFF
>TRBV20-1|few|TRBJ2-1|14|NA
TGCAGTGCCCAGAGCGGTATTCTCTACAATGAGCAGTTCTTC
CSAQSGILYNEQFF
>TRBV20-1|few|TRBJ2-2|15|TRBD2
TGCAGTGCTAGTCGCCCCCGGACTAGCGAGGTGGAGCTGTTTTTT
CSASRPRTSEVELFF
>TRBV25-1|few|TRBJ2-7|16|TRBD2
TGTGCCAGCAGTGTGGGACTAGCGGAAACCTCCTACGAGCAGTACTTC
CASSVGLAETSYEQYF
>TRBV4-2|few|TRBJ2-1|14|TRBD1
TGTGCCAGCACCAACATGGACAGGGACAATGAGCAGTTCTTC
CASTNMDRDNEQFF
>TRBV11-2|few|TRBJ1-5|19|NA
TGTGCCAGCAGTCTTGATCGACTTCCAGGGGCAGATAGCAATCAGCCCCAGCATTTT
CASSLDRLPGADSNQPQHF
>TRBV12-3/TRBV12-4|NA|TRBJ1-3|15|NA
TGTGCCAGCAGCTATCATGGGGACTCTGGAAACACCATATATTTT
CASSYHGDSGNTIYF
>TRBV20-1|once|TRBJ2-1|15|NA
TGCAGTGCCACCTCTACCGGGACCCAGTACAATGAGCAGTTCTTC
CSATSTGTQYNEQFF
>TRBV6-2/TRBV6-3|NA|TRBJ2-2|14|NA
TGTGCCAGCGCTGGGGAGAAAAACACCGGGGAGCTGTTTTTT
CASAGEKNTGELFF
>TRBV18|NA|TRBJ1-1|14|NA
TGTGCCAGCTCACCTACAGATTGGGACACTGAAGCTTTCTTT
CASSPTDWDTEAFF
>TRBV15|NA|TRBJ2-1|12|NA
TGTGCCACCAGCAGAGGTAGCAAAGAGCAGTTCTTC
CATSRGSKEQFF
>TRBV24-1|once|TRBJ2-1|17|TRBD2
TGTGCCACCAGTGATGGACGGACTAGCGGGATATATAATGAGCAGTTCTTC
CATSDGRTSGIYNEQFF
>TRBV7-9|NA|TRBJ2-2|14|TRBD2
TGTGCCGGGGGACTGGGTCTAGCGGGAGTGGAGCTGTTTTTT
CAGGLGLAGVELFF
>TRBV12-3/TRBV12-4|NA|TRBJ2-1|15|NA
TGTGCCAGCAGCTACAGGGCGGGAAAGGAACATGAGCAGTTCTTC
CASSYRAGKEHEQFF
>TRBV7-9|few|TRBJ1-1|14|NA
TGTGCCAGCAGCTCCCGACAGCCGAACACTGAAGCTTTCTTT
CASSSRQPNTEAFF
>TRBV7-9|few|TRBJ2-7|15|NA
TGTGCCAGCAGCAATGGACTGATTCCTTTTGGCGAGCAGTACTTC
CASSNGLIPFGEQYF
>TRBV29-1|many|TRBJ2-2|13|NA
TGCAGCTTTCGAAAAGTCGGTACCGGGGAGCTGTTTTTT
CSFRKVGTGELFF
>TRBV24-1|many|TRBJ2-1|13|NA
TGTGCCACCAGTGTTGTAGGCGGGAATGAGCAGTTCTTC
CATSVVGGNEQFF